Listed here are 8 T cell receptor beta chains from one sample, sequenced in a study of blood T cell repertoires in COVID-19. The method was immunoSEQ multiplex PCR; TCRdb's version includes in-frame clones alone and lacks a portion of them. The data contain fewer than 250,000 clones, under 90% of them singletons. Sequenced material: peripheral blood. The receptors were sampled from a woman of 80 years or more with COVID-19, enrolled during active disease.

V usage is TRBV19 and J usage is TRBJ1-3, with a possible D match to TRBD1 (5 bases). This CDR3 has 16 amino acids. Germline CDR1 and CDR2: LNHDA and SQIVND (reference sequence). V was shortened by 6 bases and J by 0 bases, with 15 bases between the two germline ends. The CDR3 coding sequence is TGTGCCAGTAGGGCCATCGAGACAGCCTCTGGAAACACCATATATTTT. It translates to CASRAIETASGNTIYF.

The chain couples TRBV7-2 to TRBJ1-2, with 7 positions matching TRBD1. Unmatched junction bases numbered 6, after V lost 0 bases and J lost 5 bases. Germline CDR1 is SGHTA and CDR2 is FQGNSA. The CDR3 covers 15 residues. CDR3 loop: CASSLARQGYYGYTF. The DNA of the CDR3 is TGTGCCAGCAGCTTAGCGCGACAGGGTTATTATGGCTACACCTTC.

CDR3 loop: CASSPIEALGTEAFF. DNA for the CDR3: TGTGCCAGCAGCCCAATCGAGGCTCTCGGCACTGAAGCTTTCTTT. The gene calls are TRBV14 and TRBJ1-1; D not resolved. Trimming stripped 4 bases from V and 4 bases from J, with 16 bases between. The V gene's germline CDR1 is SGHDN and CDR2 FVKESK. The length of the CDR3 is 15 residues.

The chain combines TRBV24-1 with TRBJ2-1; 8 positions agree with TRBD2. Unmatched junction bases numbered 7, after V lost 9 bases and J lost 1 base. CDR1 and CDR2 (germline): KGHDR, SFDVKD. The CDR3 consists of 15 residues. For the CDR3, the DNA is TGTGCCACCGGCAGTCAGCGGGAGTCCTACAATGAGCAGTTCTTC. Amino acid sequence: CATGSQRESYNEQFF.

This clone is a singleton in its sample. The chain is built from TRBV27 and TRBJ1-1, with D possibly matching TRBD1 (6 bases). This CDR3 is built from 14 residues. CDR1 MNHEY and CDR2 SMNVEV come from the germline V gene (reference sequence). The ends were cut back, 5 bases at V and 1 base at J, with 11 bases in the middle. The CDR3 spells CASSMTGRNTEAFF. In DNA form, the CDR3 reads TGTGCCAGCAGTATGACAGGCCGGAACACTGAAGCTTTCTTT.

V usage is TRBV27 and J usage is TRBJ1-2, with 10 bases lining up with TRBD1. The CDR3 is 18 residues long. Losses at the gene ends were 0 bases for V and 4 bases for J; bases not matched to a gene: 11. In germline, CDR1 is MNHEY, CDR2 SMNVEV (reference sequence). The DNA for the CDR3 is TGTGCCAGCAGTTTATCGAAAAGCGGACAGGGGGTGGGCTATGGCTACACCTTC. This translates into CASSLSKSGQGVGYGYTF.

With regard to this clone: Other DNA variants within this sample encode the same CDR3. The CDR3 is CASSQGSGTEAFF. CDR3 sequence (DNA): TGTGCCAGCAGCCAAGGCTCGGGCACTGAAGCTTTCTTT. V gene TRBV3-1 (or the pseudogene TRBV3-2) combines with J gene TRBJ1-1, with no clear D. V dropped 1 base and J dropped 4 bases, with 7 bases sitting between them. The CDR3 totals 13 residues. CDR1 is LGHDT and CDR2 is YNNKEL in the germline V gene (reference sequence).

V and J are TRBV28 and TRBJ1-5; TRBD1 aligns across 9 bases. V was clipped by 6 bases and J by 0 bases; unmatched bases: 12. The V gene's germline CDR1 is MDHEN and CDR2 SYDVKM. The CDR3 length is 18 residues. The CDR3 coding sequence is TGTGCCAGCAGCCCCTCCGGACAGGGGCGATCTAGCAATCAGCCCCAGCATTTT. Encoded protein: CASSPSGQGRSSNQPQHF.